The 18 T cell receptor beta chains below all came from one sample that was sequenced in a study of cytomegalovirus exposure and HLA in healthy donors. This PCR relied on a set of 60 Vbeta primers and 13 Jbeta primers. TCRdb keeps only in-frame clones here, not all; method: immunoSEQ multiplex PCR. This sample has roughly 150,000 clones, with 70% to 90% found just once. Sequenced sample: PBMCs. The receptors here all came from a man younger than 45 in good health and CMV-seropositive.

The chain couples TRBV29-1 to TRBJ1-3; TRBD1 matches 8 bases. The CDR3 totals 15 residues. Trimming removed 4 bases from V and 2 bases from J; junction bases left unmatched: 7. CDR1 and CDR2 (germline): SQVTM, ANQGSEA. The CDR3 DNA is TGCAGCGTTGTGGACAGGGTAACGGCTGGAAACACCATATATTTT. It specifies CSVVDRVTAGNTIYF.

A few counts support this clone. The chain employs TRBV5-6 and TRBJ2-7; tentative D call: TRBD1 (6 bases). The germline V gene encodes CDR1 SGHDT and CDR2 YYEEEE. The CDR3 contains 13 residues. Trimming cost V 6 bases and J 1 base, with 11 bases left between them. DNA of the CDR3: TGTGCCAGCAAGGCCAGGGGTTCCTACGAGCAGTACTTC. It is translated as CASKARGSYEQYF.

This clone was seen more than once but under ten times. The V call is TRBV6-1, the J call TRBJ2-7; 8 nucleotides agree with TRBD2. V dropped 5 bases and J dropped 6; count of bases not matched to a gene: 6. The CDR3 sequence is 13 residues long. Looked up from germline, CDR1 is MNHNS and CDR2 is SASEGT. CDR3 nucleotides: TGTGCCAGCAGTCCCCCGGGAGGGGGCGAGCAGTACGTC. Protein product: CASSPPGGGEQYV.

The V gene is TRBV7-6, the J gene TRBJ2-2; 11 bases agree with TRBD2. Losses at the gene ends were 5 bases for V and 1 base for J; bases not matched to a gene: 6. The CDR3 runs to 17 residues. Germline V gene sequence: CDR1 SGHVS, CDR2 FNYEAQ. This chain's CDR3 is CASSPRLAGMNTGELFF. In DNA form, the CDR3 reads TGTGCCAGCAGCCCAAGACTAGCGGGAATGAACACCGGGGAGCTGTTTTTT.

In DNA, the CDR3 is TGTGCCAGCAGCGACGGGAGTCGCGATGAAGCTTTCTTT. It encodes CASSDGSRDEAFF. This sequence joins TRBV7-6 and TRBJ1-1; no firm D call. The CDR3 runs 13 residues. Germline V gene sequence: CDR1 SGHVS, CDR2 FNYEAQ. The V gene lost 5 bases and the J gene lost 7 bases, with 14 bases spanning the gap.

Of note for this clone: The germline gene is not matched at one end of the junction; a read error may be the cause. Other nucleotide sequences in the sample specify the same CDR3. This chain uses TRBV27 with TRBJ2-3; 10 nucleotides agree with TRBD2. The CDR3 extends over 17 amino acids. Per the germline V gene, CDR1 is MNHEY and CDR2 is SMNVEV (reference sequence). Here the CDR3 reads CASSPSLGLAFTDTQYF. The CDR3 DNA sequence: TGTGCCAGCAGCCCATCCCTGGGACTAGCGTTTACAGATACACAGTATTTT.

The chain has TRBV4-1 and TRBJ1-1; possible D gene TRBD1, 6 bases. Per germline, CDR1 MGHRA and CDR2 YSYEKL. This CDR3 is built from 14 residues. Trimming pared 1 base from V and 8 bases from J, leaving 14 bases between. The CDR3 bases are TGCGCCAGCAGCCAAGTACAGGGTCCGACGGAAGCTTTCTTT. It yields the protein CASSQVQGPTEAFF.

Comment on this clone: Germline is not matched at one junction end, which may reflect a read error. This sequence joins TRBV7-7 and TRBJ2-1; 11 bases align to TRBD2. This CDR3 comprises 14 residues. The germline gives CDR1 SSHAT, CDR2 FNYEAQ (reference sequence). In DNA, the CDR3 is TGTGCTAGCAGCTTAGCGGGAGGGCCAGATGAGCAGTTCTTC. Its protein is CASSLAGGPDEQFF.

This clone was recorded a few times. The CDR3: CASLDISGRELVAFF. The CDR3 bases are TGTGCCAGCCTCGACATCTCGGGGCGGGAGCTTGTAGCTTTCTTT. The V and J genes are TRBV6-5 and TRBJ1-1, with a weak D call TRBD1 (5 bases). The V and J ends lost 8 bases and 10 bases respectively, with 26 bases between them. Germline V gene data show CDR1 as MNHEY and CDR2 as SVGAGI. The CDR3 is 15 residues long.

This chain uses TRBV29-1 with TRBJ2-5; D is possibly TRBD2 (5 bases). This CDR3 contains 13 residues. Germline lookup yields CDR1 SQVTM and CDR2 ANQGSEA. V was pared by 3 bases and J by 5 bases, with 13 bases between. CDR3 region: CSVDRPGVETQYF. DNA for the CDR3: TGCAGCGTTGACCGACCCGGGGTTGAGACCCAGTACTTC. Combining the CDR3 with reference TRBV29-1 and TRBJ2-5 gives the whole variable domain SAVISQKPSRDICQRGTSLTIQCQVDSQVTMMFWYRQQPGQSLTLIATANQGSEATYESGFVIDKFPISRPNLTFSTLTVSNMSPEDSSIYLCSVDRPGVETQYFGPGTRLLVL.

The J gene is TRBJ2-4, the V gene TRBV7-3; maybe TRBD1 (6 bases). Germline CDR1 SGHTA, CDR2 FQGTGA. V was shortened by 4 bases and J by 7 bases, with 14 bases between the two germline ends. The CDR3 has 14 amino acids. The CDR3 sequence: CASSSGTRSNIQYF. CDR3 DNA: TGTGCCAGCAGCTCCGGGACACGTTCTAACATTCAGTACTTC. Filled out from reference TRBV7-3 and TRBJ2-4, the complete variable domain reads GAGVSQTPSNKVTEKGKYVELRCDPISGHTALYWYRQSLGQGPEFLIYFQGTGAADDSGLPNDRFFAVRPEGSVSTLKIQRTERGDSAVYLCASSSGTRSNIQYFGAGTRLSVL.

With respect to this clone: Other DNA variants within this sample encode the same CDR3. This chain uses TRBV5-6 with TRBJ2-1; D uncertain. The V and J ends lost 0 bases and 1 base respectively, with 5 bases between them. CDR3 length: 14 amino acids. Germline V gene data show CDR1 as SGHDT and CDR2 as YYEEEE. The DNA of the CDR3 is TGTGCCAGCAGCTTGGGCCAGTCCTACAATGAGCAGTTCTTC. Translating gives CASSLGQSYNEQFF.

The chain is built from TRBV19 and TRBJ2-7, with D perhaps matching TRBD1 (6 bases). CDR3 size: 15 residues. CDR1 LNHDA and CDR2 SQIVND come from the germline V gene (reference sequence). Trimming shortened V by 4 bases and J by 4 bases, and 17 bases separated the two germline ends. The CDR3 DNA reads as TGTGCCAGTAGTACCACCCGGGACAACTTGTACGAGCAGTACTTC. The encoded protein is CASSTTRDNLYEQYF.

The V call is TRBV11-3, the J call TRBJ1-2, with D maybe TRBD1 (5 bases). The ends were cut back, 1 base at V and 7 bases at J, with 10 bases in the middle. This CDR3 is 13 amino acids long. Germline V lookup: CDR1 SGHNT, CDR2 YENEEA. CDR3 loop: CASSLVRALGYTF. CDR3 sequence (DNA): TGTGCCAGCAGCTTAGTCAGGGCTCTTGGCTACACCTTC.

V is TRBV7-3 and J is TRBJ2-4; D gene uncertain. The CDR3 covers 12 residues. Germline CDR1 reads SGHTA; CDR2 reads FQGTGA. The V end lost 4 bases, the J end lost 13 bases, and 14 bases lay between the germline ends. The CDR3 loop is CASSSRSYEQYF. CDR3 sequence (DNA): TGTGCCAGCAGCTCCAGATCTTATGAACAGTACTTC.

This chain's CDR3 is CASSLLQRATAKNIQYF. The CDR3 nucleotides read TGTGCCAGCAGCTTACTCCAGCGGGCAACAGCCAAAAACATTCAGTACTTC. The chain has TRBV7-2 and TRBJ2-4, with a possible D match to TRBD2 (6 bases). Trimming took off 2 bases at V and 0 bases at J, with 14 bases between the two ends. Germline CDR1 is SGHTA and CDR2 is FQGNSA. CDR3 length: 17 amino acids.

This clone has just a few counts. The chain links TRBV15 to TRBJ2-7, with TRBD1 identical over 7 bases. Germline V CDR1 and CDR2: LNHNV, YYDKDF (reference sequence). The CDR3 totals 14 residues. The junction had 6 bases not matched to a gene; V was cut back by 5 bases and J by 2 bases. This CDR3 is CATSPRGIAYEQYF. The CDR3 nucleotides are TGTGCCACCAGCCCCAGGGGGATAGCCTACGAGCAGTACTTC.

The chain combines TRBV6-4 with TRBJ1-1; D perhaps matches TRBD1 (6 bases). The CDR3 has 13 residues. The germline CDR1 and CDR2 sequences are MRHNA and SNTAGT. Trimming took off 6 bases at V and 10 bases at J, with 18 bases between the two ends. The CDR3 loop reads CASREDRRSRAFF. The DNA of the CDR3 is TGTGCCAGCAGAGAAGACAGGCGCTCAAGAGCTTTCTTT.